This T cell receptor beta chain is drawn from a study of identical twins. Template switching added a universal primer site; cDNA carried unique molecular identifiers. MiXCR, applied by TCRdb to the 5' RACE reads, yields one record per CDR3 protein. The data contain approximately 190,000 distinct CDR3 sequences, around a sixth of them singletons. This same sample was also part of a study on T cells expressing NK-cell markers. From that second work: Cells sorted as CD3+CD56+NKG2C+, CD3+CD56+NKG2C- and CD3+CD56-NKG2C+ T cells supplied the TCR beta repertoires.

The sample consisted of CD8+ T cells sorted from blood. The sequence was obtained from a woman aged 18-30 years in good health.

The CDR3 DNA sequence: TGTGCCAGCAGCTTAAGGCGTGGCAGTCCCTACGAGCAGTACTTC. As protein: CASSLRRGSPYEQYF. This chain links TRBV11-1 with TRBJ2-7; D not certain. With 2 bases removed from V and 2 bases from J, the gap between germline ends came to 13 bases. The CDR3 consists of 15 residues. From germline, CDR1 is SGHAT and CDR2 FQDESV (reference sequence).